This is a list of T cell receptor beta chains from one sample in a study of cytotoxic CD8 clonotypes in ibrutinib-treated CLL. Only in-frame clones appear in the TCRdb table, and some are missing; sequencing was by immunoSEQ multiplex PCR. This sample carries some 350,000 clones, roughly 70% of them seen once, and the ten largest clones take just under 6.5%. Sequencing was performed on PBMCs, taken after 36 months of ibrutinib treatment. The receptors were gathered from a human donor with chronic lymphocytic leukemia. The CDR3 runs from the conserved cysteine through the conserved F or W. The D gene is left open where the match is weak. Where a row states a size, it is once, few, many or the class of an expanded clone; other rows omit it.

.	TRBV23-1	TRBJ1-6	.	CASSQSRGEQSYNSPLHF	TGCGCCAGCAGTCAATCGAGGGGGGAGCAGTCCTATAATTCACCCCTCCACTTT
.	TRBV5-4	TRBJ2-7	TRBD1	CASSLDRGPYEQYF	TGTGCCAGCAGCTTGGACAGGGGCCCCTACGAGCAGTACTTC
.	TRBV4-3	TRBJ2-7	.	CASSQDFWGDRGEQYF	TGCGCCAGCAGCCAAGATTTCTGGGGGGATCGCGGCGAGCAGTACTTC
.	TRBV21-1	TRBJ1-1	.	CASSKMPDMNTEAFF	TGTGCCAGCAGCAAAATGCCAGACATGAACACTGAAGCTTTCTTT
once	TRBV7-6	TRBJ2-7	TRBD2	CASSADGGSYEQYF	TGTGCCAGCAGCGCCGACGGGGGGAGCTACGAGCAGTACTTC
.	TRBV29-1	TRBJ1-4	.	CSVGGAATTNEKLFF	TGCAGCGTTGGAGGGGCAGCAACAACTAATGAAAAACTGTTTTTT
once	TRBV18	TRBJ2-7	TRBD2	CASSPGVAGTGRQYF	TGTGCCAGCTCACCGGGAGTAGCGGGGACTGGAAGGCAGTACTTC
.	TRBV7-6	TRBJ2-1	.	CASSLSGNEQFF	TGTGCCAGCAGCTTAAGCGGGAATGAGCAGTTCTTC
few	TRBV14	TRBJ1-6	.	CASSQFPNPYSPLHF	TGTGCCAGCAGCCAATTTCCGAACCCTTATTCACCCCTCCACTTT
.	TRBV6-4	TRBJ2-3	TRBD2	CASSDLLGLAAHTDTQYF	TGTGCCAGCAGTGACCTTCTGGGACTAGCGGCACACACAGATACGCAGTATTTT
few	TRBV13	TRBJ1-2	.	CASSQEFYGYTF	TGTGCCAGCAGCCAAGAGTTCTATGGCTACACCTTC
once	TRBV5-1	TRBJ2-1	TRBD1	CASSLVQGAVEQFF	TGCGCCAGCAGCTTGGTTCAGGGGGCGGTTGAGCAGTTCTTC
once	TRBV21-1	TRBJ2-1	.	CASSQTWNEQFF	TGTGCCAGCAGCCAAACCTGGAATGAGCAGTTCTTC
.	TRBV20-1	TRBJ2-7	.	CSARSYEQYF	TGCAGTGCTAGGAGCTACGAGCAGTACTTC
.	TRBV14	TRBJ2-7	TRBD2	CASSLLAGVRSYEQYF	TGTGCCAGCAGCCTCCTGGCGGGGGTGAGGTCCTACGAGCAGTACTTC
.	TRBV2	TRBJ2-7	.	CASRVPGHSSYEQYF	TGTGCCAGCAGGGTACCGGGACACAGCTCCTACGAGCAGTACTTC
.	TRBV10-3	TRBJ1-1	TRBD1	CAISNRGEDTEAFF	TGTGCCATCAGTAACAGGGGTGAGGACACTGAAGCTTTCTTT
.	TRBV7-3	TRBJ2-3	.	CASSLGTSRNTDTQYF	TGTGCCAGCAGCTTAGGAACTAGCAGAAACACAGATACGCAGTATTTT
.	TRBV23-1	TRBJ2-1	.	CASSQSSPVPAGSYNEQFF	TGCGCCAGCAGTCAATCCTCCCCGGTACCAGCGGGCTCCTACAATGAGCAGTTCTTC
.	TRBV4-1	TRBJ1-2	.	CASSQDIGDDYGYTF	TGCGCCAGCAGCCAAGATATAGGGGACGACTATGGCTACACCTTC
few	TRBV11-2	TRBJ2-2	.	CASSRTSGADTGELFF	TGTGCCAGCAGCCGTACTAGTGGGGCAGACACCGGGGAGCTGTTTTTT
.	TRBV5-6	TRBJ2-7	.	CASSLFGRDEQYF	TGTGCCAGCAGCTTGTTTGGCAGGGACGAGCAGTACTTC